The T cell receptor beta chain described here comes from a study of cytomegalovirus exposure and HLA in healthy donors. In the PCR, 60 Vbeta and 13 Jbeta primers were used. Clones were read by immunoSEQ multiplex PCR, and TCRdb kept only the in-frame ones, dropping some. The table includes 110,000 or so clones, approximately 77% detected once. Germline CDR1 and CDR2: SGHRS and YFSETQ. The CDR3 is 18 residues long. Between the trimmed V and J ends, which lost 4 bases and 4 bases, there was a span of 26 bases. This chain joins TRBV5-1 and TRBJ1-1; D is perhaps TRBD1 (5 bases). The TCR sequence derives from a man aged 45-60 years in good health and CMV-seropositive. Sequenced input: PBMCs. This chain's CDR3 is CASSRHLIGATAGTEAFF. The DNA for the CDR3 is TGCGCCAGCAGCCGGCATTTGATTGGGGCTACCGCCGGCACTGAAGCTTTCTTT.